The entry below describes one TCR beta chain. Its antigen is currently not known. Base quality data are lacking; no much larger clone is found one base away. The collaborating institutions used their own protocols to collect whole blood in K2EDTA tubes. For TCRbeta analysis, collaborators shipped samples as frozen whole blood, isolated PBMCs, or DNA extracted from either of those sample types. The data derive from a study of blood T cell repertoires in COVID-19 (dated by TCRdb to about 2020). Context from the whole study: Collaborator samples came from the United States, Italy and Spain and covered acute and convalescent phases of COVID-19. The samples were drawn from the first 160 participants of the ongoing ImmuneRACE study and from more than 1,000 subjects provided by 6 global collaborators. The prospective study material was composed of cDNA or gDNA derived from T cells, B-cell-depleted T cells, or PBMCs. A de-identified subject ID, COVID-19 status, age in years and sex were almost always included in the sample metadata. Where available, HLA class I and class II types were taken from metadata supplied by the sample provider and were not determined by assay-based typing. The dataset comprised deeply sampled blood TCRbeta repertoires from subjects exposed to, actively infected with, or recovered from COVID-19. The repertoires were released in a freely available public database intended as a resource for research on the immune response to SARS-CoV-2.

CDR1 and CDR2 (SGHTA, FQGTGA) derive from the germline V gene. Including cysteine and phenylalanine, the CDR3 has 15 amino acids. The entry retains the CDR3 DNA only, 45 bases that are in frame from base 1. V loses 2 bases of germline sequence and J loses 1 base, and the interval between the two ends is 8 bases. TCRbeta CDR3 regions were amplified from genomic DNA by means of the immunoSEQ Assay, a bias-controlled multiplex PCR. As for how the authors treated the data: The number of nucleated cells in each sample was estimated from the amplification of reference gene primers within the assay. To quantify the absolute abundance of each unique TCRbeta CDR3 rearrangement, sequence reads were collapsed and filtered. For each sample, productive Simpson clonality was calculated as the square root of Simpson's diversity index over productive rearrangements. TCRdb provides this immuneACCESS table in a form limited to in-frame rearrangements. Some clones are lacking; in checked studies, under half of them reflect an unresolved V gene, and why the rest are absent is not known. That table supplies the V and J calls and clone size; D and trimming were determined from the DNA. For this sample the table gives around 76,000 clones, of which 91% were detected only once. The ten largest make up under 6.5% of the sample.

What the authors observed across the whole study: The amount of clinical and demographic metadata varied by source and participant and was provided uncurated.

This TCR was recovered from a human donor in a cohort sampled during active COVID-19. Rearrangement joined TRBV7-3 to TRBJ2-2; the D gene is unclear. The source material was peripheral blood. The CDR3 in this case is CASSLGGWNTGELFF. The sequenced DNA is TGTGCCAGCAGCTTAGGCGGTTGGAACACCGGGGAGCTGTTTTTT.